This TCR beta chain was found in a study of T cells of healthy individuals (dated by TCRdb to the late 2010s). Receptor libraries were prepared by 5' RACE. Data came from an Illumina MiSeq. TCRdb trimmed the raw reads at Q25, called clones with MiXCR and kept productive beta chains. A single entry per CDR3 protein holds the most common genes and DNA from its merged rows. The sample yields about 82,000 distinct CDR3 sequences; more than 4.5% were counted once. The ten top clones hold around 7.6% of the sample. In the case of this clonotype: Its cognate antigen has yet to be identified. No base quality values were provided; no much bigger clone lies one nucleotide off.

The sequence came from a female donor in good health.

The CDR3 region reads CASSLVRARGGNTIYF. The sequenced DNA: TGTGCCAGCAGCTTAGTGCGGGCTCGTGGAGGAAACACCATATATTTT. The chain employs TRBV7-9 and TRBJ1-3; the D gene remains uncertain. Reading from cysteine to phenylalanine, the CDR3 counts 16 amino acids. Solely the CDR3 DNA is kept, with 48 bases framed from the first base. CDR1 and CDR2, looked up from the germline V gene (reference sequence), are SEHNR and FQNEAQ. V loses 1 base, J loses 4 bases, and the germline ends lie 14 bases apart.